This T cell receptor (beta chain) derives from a study of blood T cells in healthy people across ages. A second PCR of roughly 7 to 11 cycles used a sample-barcoded 5' primer and a J-beta primer mix. TCRdb ran MiXCR on the 5' RACE reads and lists one entry per CDR3 protein. In the table there are just under 550,000 distinct CDR3 sequences, about 24% of which are singletons. Germline CDR1 SGHTA, CDR2 FQGTGA. After removal of 5 bases from V and 1 base from J, the junction contained 10 bases not matched to a gene. This CDR3 has 16 residues. These data are also associated with another study on T cells of mothers and their children.

The sample taken for sequencing was blood. This TCR derives from a boy aged 5-17 years in good health. The V gene is TRBV7-3, the J gene TRBJ2-5, with 7 bases lining up with TRBD2. The CDR3 nucleotides are TGTGCCAGCAGCCCTTCAGGACTAGGCACCCAAGAGACCCAGTACTTC. It yields the protein CASSPSGLGTQETQYF.